Below, 18 T cell receptor beta chains from the same sample are listed, as sequenced in a study of T cells in Graves' hyperthyroidism and ophthalmopathy. Amplification of TCR beta CDR3 regions used RNA as the template. The HTBI primer set served for first-round RT-PCR of the TCR CDR3. TCRdb itself ran the multiplex PCR reads through MiXCR, one entry per CDR3 protein. Among around 800,000 distinct CDR3 sequences listed, around 39% were seen once. Sequenced sample: blood. Receptor source: a man in his late teens or twenties with Graves' hyperthyroidism.

In regard to this clonotype: Germline and junction disagree at one end, which may indicate a read error. The gene calls are TRBV10-3 and TRBJ2-7, with 9 nucleotides matching TRBD1. Germline-derived CDR1 and CDR2 are ENHRY and SYGVKD. This CDR3 is 13 amino acids long. The CDR3 loop reads CASSWTGENEQYF. CDR3 nucleotides: TGTGCCAGCAGTTGGACAGGGGAAAACGAGCAGTACTTC.

Ten or more counts support this clonotype. V and J are TRBV9 and TRBJ1-6; D remains unclear. CDR3 length: 14 residues. Germline V gene lookup returns CDR1 SGDLS and CDR2 YYNGEE. Between the trimmed V and J ends, which lost 4 bases and 10 bases, there was a span of 15 bases. The CDR3 DNA sequence: TGTGCCAGCAGCCCCCGGACCGCCCCATCACCCCTCCACTTT. Encoded protein: CASSPRTAPSPLHF.

The chain combines TRBV4-1 with TRBJ2-5, with 7 bases that match TRBD1. CDR3 length equals 16 residues. CDR1 is MGHRA, CDR2 YSYEKL, per germline. V lost 4 bases to trimming and J lost 5 bases; unmatched junction nucleotides: 13. CDR3 amino acids: CASSPKGEGGAETQYF. In DNA, the CDR3 is TGCGCCAGCAGCCCCAAGGGGGAAGGGGGCGCGGAGACCCAGTACTTC.

This clonotype was detected ten times or more. J is TRBJ1-1 and V is TRBV19, with a weak D call TRBD1 (6 bases). CDR1 and CDR2 from the germline V gene are LNHDA and SQIVND (reference sequence). This CDR3 comprises 16 residues. Trimming shortened V by 5 bases and J by 2 bases, and 18 bases separated the two germline ends. This CDR3 is CASSPMGGLGNTEAFF. The DNA for the CDR3 is TGTGCCAGTAGTCCCATGGGGGGGCTCGGAAACACTGAAGCTTTCTTT.

This clonotype has a count of ten or more. The rearrangement links TRBV20-1 to TRBJ1-4, with a weak D call TRBD1 (5 bases). This CDR3 comprises 12 residues. Germline loops: CDR1 DFQATT, CDR2 SNEGSKA (reference sequence). The ends were cut back, 3 bases at V and 7 bases at J, with 9 bases in the middle. For the CDR3, the DNA is TGCAGTGCTAGGGGGCGCAGTGAAAAACTGTTTTTT. This encodes CSARGRSEKLFF.

V is TRBV6-1 and J is TRBJ2-7; D tentatively fits TRBD1 or TRBD2 (5 bases each). The CDR3 length is 12 residues. With 6 bases removed from V and 7 bases from J, the gap between germline ends came to 13 bases. Germline V gives CDR1 MNHNS, CDR2 SASEGT. CDR3 DNA sequence: TGTGCCAGCAGACTAGGGACGACAGAGCAGTACTTC. It is translated as CASRLGTTEQYF.

V usage is TRBV10-3 and J usage is TRBJ1-1; D unresolved. From germline, CDR1 is ENHRY and CDR2 SYGVKD. The CDR3 loop spans 15 amino acids. Trimming took 10 bases from V and 5 from J, leaving 23 bases between them. This chain's CDR3 is CATRGWRPAETEAFF. The CDR3 DNA reads as TGTGCCACCAGAGGGTGGAGACCCGCGGAAACTGAAGCTTTCTTT.

CDR3 amino acids: CASSPPRMSLEQYF. The CDR3 bases are TGTGCCAGCAGCCCCCCCCGTATGTCCCTCGAGCAGTACTTC. The gene calls are TRBV12-3 or TRBV12-4 and TRBJ2-7; D gene unclear. Trimming removed 6 bases at V and 6 bases at J, with 18 bases between. This CDR3 has 14 amino acids.

The CDR3 DNA follows: TGTGCCAGCAGTGTAGAGGGGCCCCAGTTCTTC. Translating gives CASSVEGPQFF. The chain couples TRBV25-1 to TRBJ2-1; D may be TRBD1 or TRBD2 (5 bases each). Germline loops: CDR1 MGHDK, CDR2 SYGVNS. V shed 4 bases and J shed 13 bases, with 11 bases lying between them. CDR3 length equals 11 residues.

This clonotype showed up many times. This rearrangement joins TRBV15 to TRBJ1-1; D unresolved. V lost 0 bases, J lost 6 bases, and 5 bases lay in between. In germline, CDR1 is LNHNV, CDR2 YYDKDF (reference sequence). The CDR3 is 12 amino acids. CDR3 sequence reads: CATSRDGPEAFF. DNA for the CDR3: TGTGCCACCAGCAGAGATGGGCCTGAAGCTTTCTTT. Using reference TRBV15 and TRBJ1-1 for the parts outside the CDR3, the full variable domain is DAMVIQNPRYQVTQFGKPVTLSCSQTLNHNVMYWYQQKSSQAPKLLFHYYDKDFNNEADTPDNFQSRRPNTSFCFLDIRSPGLGDTAMYLCATSRDGPEAFFGQGTRLTVV.

The rearrangement uses TRBV29-1 and TRBJ2-2; D is perhaps TRBD1 (5 bases). Trimming left V 6 bases short and J 8 bases short, with 22 bases between. Germline CDR1 and CDR2: SQVTM and ANQGSEA. The CDR3 is 15 amino acids. This CDR3 is CSVGPSRAWTGELFF. DNA of the CDR3: TGCAGCGTCGGCCCCTCCAGGGCTTGGACGGGGGAGCTGTTTTTT.

This clonotype was recorded many times. This sequence joins TRBV25-1 and TRBJ1-2; a weak D match, TRBD1 (5 bases). V was clipped by 1 base and J by 8 bases, with 11 bases between them. The CDR3 is 13 amino acids. The germline V gene encodes CDR1 MGHDK and CDR2 SYGVNS. Written as DNA, the CDR3 is TGTGCCAGCAGTGAATTAGTAGGGGTCGGCTACACCTTC. This sequence encodes CASSELVGVGYTF.

This clonotype was found a few times. The CDR3 here is CASSSWEGAGELFF. In DNA, the CDR3 is TGTGCCAGCAGCTCCTGGGAGGGGGCCGGGGAGCTGTTTTTT. The J gene is TRBJ2-2, the V gene TRBV7-9, with D possibly matching TRBD2 (7 bases). V gave up 4 bases and J gave up 6 bases, with 12 bases separating them. The CDR3 has 14 residues. In germline, CDR1 is SEHNR, CDR2 FQNEAQ (reference sequence). Full variable domain (rest looked up from reference TRBV7-9 and TRBJ2-2): DTGVSQNPRHKITKRGQNVTFRCDPISEHNRLYWYRQTLGQGPEFLTYFQNEAQLEKSRLLSDRFSAERPKGSFSTLEIQRTEQGDSAMYLCASSSWEGAGELFFGEGSRLTVL.

In the case of this clonotype: An end of the junction differs from the germline gene, which may be a read error. The chain joins TRBV10-3 to TRBJ1-5; D ambiguous. The CDR3 consists of 15 residues. CDR1 and CDR2 from the germline V gene are ENHRY and SYGVKD. The CDR3 sequence: CAIRWTSGVGEPQHF. For the CDR3, the DNA is TGTGCCATCAGATGGACTAGCGGGGTCGGTGAGCCCCAACATTTT.

This clonotype showed up many times. The CDR3 DNA follows: TGTGCCAGTAGTCTAACGGGACATCCGAACACTGAAGCTTTCTTT. Translation gives CASSLTGHPNTEAFF. This chain links TRBV19 with TRBJ1-1; TRBD1 is a possible D gene (6 bases). CDR1 and CDR2 from the germline V gene are LNHDA and SQIVND (reference sequence). V was clipped by 5 bases and J by 1 base, with 14 bases between them. The CDR3 is made up of 15 amino acids. The variable domain in full, with the rest retrieved from reference TRBV19 and TRBJ1-1, is DGGITQSPKYLFRKEGQNVTLSCEQNLNHDAMYWYRQDPGQGLRLIYYSQIVNDFQKGDIAEGYSVSREKKESFPLTVTSAQKNPTAFYLCASSLTGHPNTEAFFGQGTRLTVV.

At least ten counts were recorded for this clonotype. The chain has TRBV29-1 and TRBJ1-2; a weak D match, TRBD1 (6 bases). The V gene lost 7 bases and the J gene lost 8 bases, with 14 bases spanning the gap. The CDR3 totals 11 residues. Germline loops: CDR1 SQVTM, CDR2 ANQGSEA. The CDR3 protein is CSADWGHGYTF. The CDR3 DNA is TGCAGCGCGGACTGGGGGCACGGCTACACCTTC.

The V call is TRBV7-3, the J call TRBJ2-7; 7 bases are shared with TRBD1. Germline trimming cut 7 bases from V and 6 bases from J; bases unmatched to any gene: 9. The germline V gene has CDR1 SGHTA and CDR2 FQGTGA. The CDR3 extends over 13 amino acids. In nucleotides, the CDR3 is TGTGCCAGCACCGTAACAGGGGTCGGCGAGCAGTACTTC. Encoded protein: CASTVTGVGEQYF.

The chain is built from TRBV9 and TRBJ1-1, with D tentatively TRBD1 (6 bases). V lost 2 bases and J 3 bases, leaving 14 bases between the germline ends. The CDR3 is 15 residues long. Germline CDR1 is SGDLS and CDR2 is YYNGEE. In DNA, the CDR3 is TGTGCCAGCAGCGTTGGGGACACCGGGGACACTGAAGCTTTCTTT. Translated: CASSVGDTGDTEAFF.